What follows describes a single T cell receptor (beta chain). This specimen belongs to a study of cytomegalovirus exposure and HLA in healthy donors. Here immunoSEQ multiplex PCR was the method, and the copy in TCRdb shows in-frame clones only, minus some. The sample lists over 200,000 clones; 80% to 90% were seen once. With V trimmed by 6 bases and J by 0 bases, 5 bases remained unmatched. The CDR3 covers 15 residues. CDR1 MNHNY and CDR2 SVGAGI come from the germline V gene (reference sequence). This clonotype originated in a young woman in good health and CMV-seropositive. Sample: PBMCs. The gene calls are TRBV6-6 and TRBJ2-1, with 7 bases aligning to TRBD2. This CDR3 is CASRPGGSSYNEQFF. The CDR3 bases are TGTGCCAGCAGGCCCGGGGGGAGCTCCTACAATGAGCAGTTCTTC.